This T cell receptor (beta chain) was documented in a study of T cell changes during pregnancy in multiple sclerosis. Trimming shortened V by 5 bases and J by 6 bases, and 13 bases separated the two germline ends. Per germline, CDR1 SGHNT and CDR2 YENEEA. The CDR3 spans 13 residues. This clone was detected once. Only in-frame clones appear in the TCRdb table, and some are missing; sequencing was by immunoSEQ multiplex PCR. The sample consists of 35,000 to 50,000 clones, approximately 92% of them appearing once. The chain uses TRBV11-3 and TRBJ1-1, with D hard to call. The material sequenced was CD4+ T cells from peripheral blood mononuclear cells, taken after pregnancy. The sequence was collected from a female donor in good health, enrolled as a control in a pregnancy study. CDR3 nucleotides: TGTGCCAGCAGCCCATCGGGGTTCGCTGAAGCTTTCTTT. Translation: CASSPSGFAEAFF.